This TCR beta chain was captured in a study of beta chain features in type 1 diabetes (dated by TCRdb to between 2017 and 2018). Notes on the research overall: Mean age, gender distribution, total cell number and subset yield were not different between patients and healthy donors. A total of about 100 million sorted cells were examined across all samples, and RNA yield correlated strongly with the number of cells per subset. In the study, recently diagnosed type 1 diabetes patients and matched healthy donors were compared on the TCRB repertoires of their sorted circulating CD4+ T cell subsets. Regulatory and stem cell-like memory subsets were isolated from only 8 patients and roughly 8 healthy donors, whereas naive and central memory subsets came from all 30 or so donors. General findings and caveats noted by the study authors: Naive, central memory and regulatory TCRB repertoires appeared to be more similar among patients than among healthy donors. Because cDNA was sequenced instead of genomic DNA, activated cells with high expression could be over-represented, although the groups did not differ in activation or CD3 levels. Fewer insertions and more nucleotide deletions at VDJ recombination sites were observed in patients with type 1 diabetes, implying thymic rearrangement abnormalities. In all four CD4+ subsets, TCRB CDR3 length was moderately but significantly shorter in type 1 diabetes patients. PCR might favor shorter templates, but patient and control samples were amplified and corrected together, so any skew would affect both groups equally. HLA sub-analyses involved small numbers of individuals, so any influence of HLA type on TCRB rearrangement remained unresolved.

Each donor gave one peripheral blood draw, averaging approximately 120 mL, which was collected into heparinised tubes. A BD FACSAria II was used to sort naive, central memory, regulatory and stem cell-like memory CD4+ T cells with a panel that included CD45RO, CCR7, CD25, CD127, CD95 and CD27. A purity above 95% was achieved for all sorted populations. PBMCs were isolated immediately by Lymphoprep density gradient centrifugation and stained directly without culture. So that batch effects would be minimized, each experiment stained and sorted samples in pairs, pairing one healthy donor with one patient. The entire amount of isolated RNA was reverse transcribed using the High Capacity cDNA Reverse Transcription Kit, so the sequenced TCRB transcripts were expressed ones. Deep immunoSEQ sequencing was applied to naive, central memory and regulatory T cell samples, giving an average of around 3.8 million total reads per sample. After sorted cells were lysed in RLT buffer, RNA was extracted with DNase-treated RNeasy Micro or Mini kits, with the choice depending on cell number. To prevent cross-contamination, every cell subset was processed on its own, while patient and healthy donor samples were processed together. Using the immunoSEQ multiplex PCR, TCRB sequences were amplified from cDNA into 87-bp fragments spanning the CDR3 region. The amplicons were sequenced using the Illumina HiSeq platform. In the paper's pipeline: Synthetic template baselines were used to correct PCR bias computationally, reads within Hamming distance 2 were collapsed together, and singletons that could not be merged were discarded. Reads were aligned to IMGT to assign V, D and J genes, CDR3 length, and insertions or deletions at six rearrangement sites. Within each subset, clonotype counts were normalized to sorted cell number, and only after that were true diversity and Gini coefficients computed with the tcR R package. The overlap coefficient, calculated on TCRB nucleotide sequences, was used to measure repertoire sharing. Out-of-frame TCRB sequences from naive cells were analyzed to stand in for the pre-selection repertoire. TCRdb limited this immuneACCESS table to in-frame rearrangements with V and J called. A share of clones is missing; checked studies link under half to unresolved V genes, and the rest is unexplained. V, J and clone size reflect that table, while D and trimming were determined from the DNA. The sample profile shows more than 300,000 clones; about 15% of them were found once. In total, the top ten clones hold about 0.02% of the sample.

The CDR3 sequence holds 13 residues, the cysteine and phenylalanine included. Only the CDR3 portion is preserved as DNA: 39 bases, with reading frame beginning at the first base. CDR1 and CDR2 (SGHNT, YYREEE) derive from the germline V gene (reference sequence). Details on this clone: Its antigen is unknown. Per-nucleotide qualities are absent, and no much larger clonotype sits a single base away.

Source material: naive CD4+ T cells from blood. The sample's cell subset or site label, in plain terms: true naive CD4+ T cells. The clonotype comes from a young woman in good health. This sequence uses TRBV5-4 and TRBJ2-5, with 10 middle bases fitting TRBD2. The assigned J gene may be wrong: the sequence end matches TRBJ2-7 better. In nucleotides, the sequence is TGTGCCAGCTATTCTAGCGGGAGACCCGAGCAGTACTTC. It codes for CASYSSGRPEQYF.